The source of this T cell receptor (beta chain) is a study of naive and memory T cell subsets. Study-wide findings and caveats: Over 85% of naive TCR sequences appeared only once, unlike memory subsets. A few larger clonotypes appeared in naive repertoires, especially CD8, possibly memory cells re-expressing CD45RA.

Comment on this clonotype: As yet, its antigen is unknown.

Both TRBC1 and TRBC2 were covered by a beta constant-region primer of two equimolar oligonucleotides. Four rounds of PCR amplified the ligated cDNA using nested alpha and beta constant-region primers plus SP2. TCRdb recomputed calls from the UMI-ligation and nested PCR reads with MiXCR, one row per CDR3 protein. The repertoire holds approximately 150,000 distinct CDR3 sequences, about 20% seen once, with roughly 0.6% in the top ten. The CDR3 runs to 14 residues. The V gene lost 3 bases and the J gene lost 2 bases, with 10 bases spanning the gap. Germline CDR1 SGDLS, CDR2 YYNGEE. Four subsets defined by CD45RA and CD27 were sorted after CD3, CD4, CD8 and live/dead staining.

This clonotype was sampled from a human donor in good health. The sequencing sample was made of naive CD8+ T cells from blood. The V gene is TRBV9, the J gene TRBJ2-3; D call uncertain. This chain's CDR3 is CASSGGWDTDTQYF. The DNA of the CDR3 is TGTGCCAGCAGCGGGGGTTGGGACACAGATACGCAGTATTTT. Drawing the rest from reference TRBV9 and TRBJ2-3, the complete variable domain is DSGVTQTPKHLITATGQRVTLRCSPRSGDLSVYWYQQSLDQGLQFLIQYYNGEERAKGNILERFSAQQFPDLHSELNLSSLELGDSALYFCASSGGWDTDTQYFGPGTRLTVL.